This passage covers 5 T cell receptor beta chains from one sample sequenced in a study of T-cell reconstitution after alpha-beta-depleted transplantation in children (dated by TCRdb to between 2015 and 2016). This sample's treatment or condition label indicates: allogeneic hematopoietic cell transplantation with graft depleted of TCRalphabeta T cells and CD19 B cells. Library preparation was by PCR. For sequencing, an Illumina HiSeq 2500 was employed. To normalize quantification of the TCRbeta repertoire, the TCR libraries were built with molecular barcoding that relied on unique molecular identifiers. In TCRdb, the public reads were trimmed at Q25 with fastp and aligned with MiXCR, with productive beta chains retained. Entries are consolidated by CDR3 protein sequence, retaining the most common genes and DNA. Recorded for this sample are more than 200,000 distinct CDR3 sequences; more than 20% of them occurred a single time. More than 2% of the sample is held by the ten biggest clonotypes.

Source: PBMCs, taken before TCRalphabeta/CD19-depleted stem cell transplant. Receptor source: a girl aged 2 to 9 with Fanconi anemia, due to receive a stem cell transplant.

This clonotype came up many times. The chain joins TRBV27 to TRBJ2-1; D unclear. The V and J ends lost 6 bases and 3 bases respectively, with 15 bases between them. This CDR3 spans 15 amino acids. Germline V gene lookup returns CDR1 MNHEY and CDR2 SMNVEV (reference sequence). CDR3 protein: CASSPRLSLYNEQFF. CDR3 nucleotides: TGTGCCAGCAGCCCGAGACTTTCCCTCTACAATGAGCAGTTCTTC.

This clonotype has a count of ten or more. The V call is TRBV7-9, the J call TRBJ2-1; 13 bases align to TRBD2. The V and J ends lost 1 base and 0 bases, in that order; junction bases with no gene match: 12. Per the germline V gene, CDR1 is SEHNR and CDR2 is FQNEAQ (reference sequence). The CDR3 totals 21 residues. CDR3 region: CASSLGQLAGGLPSSYNEQFF. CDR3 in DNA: TGTGCCAGCAGCTTAGGCCAACTAGCGGGGGGGCTTCCCAGCTCCTACAATGAGCAGTTCTTC.

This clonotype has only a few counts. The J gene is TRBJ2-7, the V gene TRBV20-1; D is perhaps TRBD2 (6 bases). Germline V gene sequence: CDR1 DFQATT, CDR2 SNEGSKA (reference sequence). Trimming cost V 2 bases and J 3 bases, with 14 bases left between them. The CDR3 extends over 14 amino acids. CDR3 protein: CSARSMEGHYEQYF. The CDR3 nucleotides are TGCAGTGCTAGAAGTATGGAGGGCCACTACGAGCAGTACTTC.

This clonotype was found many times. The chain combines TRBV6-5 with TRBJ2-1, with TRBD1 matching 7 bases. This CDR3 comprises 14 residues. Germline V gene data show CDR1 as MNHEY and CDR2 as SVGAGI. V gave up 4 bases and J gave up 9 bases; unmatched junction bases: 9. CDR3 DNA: TGTGCCAGCAGTTTAGAGCTACAGGGGTCTGAGCAGTTCTTC. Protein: CASSLELQGSEQFF.

CDR3 DNA sequence: TGTGCCAGCTCACGCGGGGTCCGTAGCAATCAGCCCCAGCATTTT. It yields the protein CASSRGVRSNQPQHF. The chain employs TRBV18 and TRBJ1-5; D is unresolved. Trimming pared 4 bases from V and 0 bases from J, leaving 10 bases between. Germline CDR1 is KGHSH and CDR2 is LQKENI. This CDR3 is 15 amino acids long.